The sequence of this T cell receptor beta chain was determined in a study of cytomegalovirus exposure and HLA in healthy donors. Study summary: It was reported in a later analysis that the 90 to 150 validation repertoires used the same platform as the 500 to 700 first-cohort repertoires.

Profiling relied on immunoSEQ multiplex PCR, and the TCRdb table lists in-frame clones only, not all of them. The sample contains 150,000 to 200,000 clones, 85% of which appear only once. Germline-derived CDR1 and CDR2 are SGHRS and YFSETQ. Trimming took 6 bases from V and 0 from J, leaving 10 bases between them. This CDR3 is 15 amino acids long. Sequencing input: PBMCs. The J gene is TRBJ2-6, the V gene TRBV5-1, with TRBD1 as a possible D gene (5 bases). This receptor was taken from a man aged 18-30 years in good health and CMV-seropositive. CDR3 sequence reads: CASTDRASGANVLTF. CDR3 DNA sequence: TGCGCCAGCACCGACAGAGCCTCTGGGGCCAACGTCCTGACTTTC.